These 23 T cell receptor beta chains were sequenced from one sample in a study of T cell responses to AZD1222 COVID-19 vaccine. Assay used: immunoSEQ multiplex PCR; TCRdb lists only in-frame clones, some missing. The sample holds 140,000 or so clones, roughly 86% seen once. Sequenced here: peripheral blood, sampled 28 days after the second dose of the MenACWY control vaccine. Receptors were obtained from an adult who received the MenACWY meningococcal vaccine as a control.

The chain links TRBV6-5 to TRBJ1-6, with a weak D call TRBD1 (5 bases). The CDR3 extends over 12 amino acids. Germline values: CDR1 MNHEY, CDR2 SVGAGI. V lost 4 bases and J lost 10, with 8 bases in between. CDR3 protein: CASSFGGSPLHF. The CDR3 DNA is TGTGCCAGCAGTTTCGGGGGATCACCCCTCCACTTT.

The CDR3 sequence: CASSLGTGLTGELFF. In DNA form, the CDR3 reads TGTGCCAGCAGCTTGGGGACAGGGTTAACCGGGGAGCTGTTTTTT. The chain uses TRBV5-5 and TRBJ2-2; 8 nucleotides agree with TRBD1. The CDR3 length is 15 residues. Germline CDR1 reads SGHKS; CDR2 reads YYEKEE (reference sequence). V shed 0 bases and J 5 bases; nucleotides not matched to a gene: 3. The full variable domain, in which reference TRBV5-5 and TRBJ2-2 provide the parts outside the CDR3, is DAGVTQSPTHLIKTRGQQVTLRCSPISGHKSVSWYQQVLGQGPQFIFQYYEKEERGRGNFPDRFSARQFPNYSSELNVNALLLGDSALYLCASSLGTGLTGELFFGEGSRLTVL.

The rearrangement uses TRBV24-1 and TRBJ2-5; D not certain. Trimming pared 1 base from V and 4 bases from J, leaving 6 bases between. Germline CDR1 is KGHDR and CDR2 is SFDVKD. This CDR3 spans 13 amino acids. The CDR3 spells CATSDFRRETQYF. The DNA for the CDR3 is TGTGCCACCAGTGATTTTCGCCGAGAGACCCAGTACTTC.

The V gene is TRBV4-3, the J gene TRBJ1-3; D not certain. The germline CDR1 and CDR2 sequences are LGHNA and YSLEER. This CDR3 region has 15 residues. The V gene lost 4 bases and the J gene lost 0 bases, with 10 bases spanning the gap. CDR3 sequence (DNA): TGCGCCAGCAGCCCACGACTGAGCTCTGGAAACACCATATATTTT. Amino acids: CASSPRLSSGNTIYF.

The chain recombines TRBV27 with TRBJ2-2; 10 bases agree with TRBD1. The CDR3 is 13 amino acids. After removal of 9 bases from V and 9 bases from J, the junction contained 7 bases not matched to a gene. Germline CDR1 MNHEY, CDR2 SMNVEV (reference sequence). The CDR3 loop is CASKGQGVRELFF. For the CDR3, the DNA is TGTGCCAGTAAAGGACAGGGGGTCCGGGAGCTGTTTTTT.

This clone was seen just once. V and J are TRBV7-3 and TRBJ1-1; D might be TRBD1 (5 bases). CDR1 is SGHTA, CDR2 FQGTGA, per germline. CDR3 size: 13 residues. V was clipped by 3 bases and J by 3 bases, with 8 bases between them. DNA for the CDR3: TGTGCCAGCAGCTTGGGGGTGTACACTGAAGCTTTCTTT. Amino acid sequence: CASSLGVYTEAFF.

CDR3 residues: CATEGGQGETQYF. CDR3 bases: TGTGCCACCGAGGGGGGCCAAGGAGAGACCCAGTACTTC. The chain recombines TRBV24-1 with TRBJ2-5, with D perhaps assigned TRBD1 or TRBD2 (6 bases each). Per germline, CDR1 KGHDR and CDR2 SFDVKD. This CDR3 comprises 13 residues. V was shortened by 9 bases and J by 4 bases, with 14 bases between the two germline ends.

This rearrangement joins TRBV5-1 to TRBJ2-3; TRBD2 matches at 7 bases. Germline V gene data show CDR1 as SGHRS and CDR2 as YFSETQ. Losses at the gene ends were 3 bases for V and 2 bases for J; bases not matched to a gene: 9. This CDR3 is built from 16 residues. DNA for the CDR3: TGCGCCAGCAGCTCGAGGCCAGGACTAGTCACAGATACGCAGTATTTT. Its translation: CASSSRPGLVTDTQYF.

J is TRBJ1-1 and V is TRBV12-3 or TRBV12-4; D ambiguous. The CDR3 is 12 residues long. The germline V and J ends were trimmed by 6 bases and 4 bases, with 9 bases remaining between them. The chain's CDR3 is CASSRLGTEAFF. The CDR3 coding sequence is TGTGCCAGCAGCAGGTTGGGCACTGAAGCTTTCTTT.

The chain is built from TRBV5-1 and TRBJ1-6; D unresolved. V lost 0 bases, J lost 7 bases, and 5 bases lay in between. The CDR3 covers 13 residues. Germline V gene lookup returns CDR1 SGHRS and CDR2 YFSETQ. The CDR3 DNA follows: TGCGCCAGCAGCTTGGACGGAAATTCACCCCTCCACTTT. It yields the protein CASSLDGNSPLHF.

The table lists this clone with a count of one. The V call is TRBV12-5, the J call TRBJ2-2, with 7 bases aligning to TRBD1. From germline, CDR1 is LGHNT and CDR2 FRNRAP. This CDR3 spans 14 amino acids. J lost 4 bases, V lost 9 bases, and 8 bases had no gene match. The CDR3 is CASRQGLVTGELFF. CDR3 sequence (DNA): TGTGCTAGCCGACAGGGTCTGGTCACCGGGGAGCTGTTTTTT. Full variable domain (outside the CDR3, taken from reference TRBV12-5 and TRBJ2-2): DARVTQTPRHKVTEMGQEVTMRCQPILGHNTVFWYRQTMMQGLELLAYFRNRAPLDDSGMPKDRFSAEMPDATLATLKIQPSEPRDSAVYFCASRQGLVTGELFFGEGSRLTVL.

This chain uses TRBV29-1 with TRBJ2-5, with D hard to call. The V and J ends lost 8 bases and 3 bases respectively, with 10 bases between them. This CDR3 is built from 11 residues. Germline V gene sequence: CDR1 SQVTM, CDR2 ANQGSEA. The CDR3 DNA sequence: TGCAGCCCCCTGGAAGAAGAGACCCAGTACTTC. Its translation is CSPLEEETQYF.

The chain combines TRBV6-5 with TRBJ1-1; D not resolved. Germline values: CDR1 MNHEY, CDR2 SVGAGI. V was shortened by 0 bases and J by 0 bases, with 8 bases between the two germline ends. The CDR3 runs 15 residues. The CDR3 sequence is CASSYSSGVNTEAFF. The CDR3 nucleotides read TGTGCCAGCAGTTACTCTTCCGGGGTGAACACTGAAGCTTTCTTT.

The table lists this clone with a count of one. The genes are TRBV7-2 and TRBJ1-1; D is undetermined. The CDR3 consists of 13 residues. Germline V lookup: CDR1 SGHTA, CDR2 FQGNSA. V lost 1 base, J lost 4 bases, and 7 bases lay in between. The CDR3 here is CASSLERGTEAFF. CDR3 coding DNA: TGTGCCAGCAGCTTAGAACGGGGCACTGAAGCTTTCTTT.

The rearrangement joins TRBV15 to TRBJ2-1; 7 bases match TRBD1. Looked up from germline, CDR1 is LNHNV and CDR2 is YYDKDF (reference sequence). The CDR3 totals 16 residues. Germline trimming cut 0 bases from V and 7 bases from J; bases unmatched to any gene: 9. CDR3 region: CATSRDGTDFWNEQFF. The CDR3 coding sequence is TGTGCCACCAGCAGAGATGGGACAGACTTTTGGAATGAGCAGTTCTTC.

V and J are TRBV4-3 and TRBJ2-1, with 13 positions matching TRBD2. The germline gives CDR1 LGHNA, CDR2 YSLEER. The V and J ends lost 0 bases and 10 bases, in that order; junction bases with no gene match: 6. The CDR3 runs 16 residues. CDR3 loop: CASSQDMGLAGREQFF. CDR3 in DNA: TGCGCCAGCAGCCAAGATATGGGACTAGCGGGGAGGGAGCAGTTCTTC.

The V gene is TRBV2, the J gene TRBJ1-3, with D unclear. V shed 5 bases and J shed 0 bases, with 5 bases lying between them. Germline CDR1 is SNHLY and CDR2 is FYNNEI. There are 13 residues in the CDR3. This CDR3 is CASSKDSGNTIYF. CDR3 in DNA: TGTGCCAGCAGTAAGGACTCTGGAAACACCATATATTTT.

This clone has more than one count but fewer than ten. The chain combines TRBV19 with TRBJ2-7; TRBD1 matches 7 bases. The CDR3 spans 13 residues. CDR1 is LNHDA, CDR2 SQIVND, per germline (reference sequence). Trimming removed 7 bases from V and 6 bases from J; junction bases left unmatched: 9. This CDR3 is CASTAGGLAEQYF. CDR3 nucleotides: TGTGCCAGTACGGCAGGGGGTCTAGCCGAGCAGTACTTC.

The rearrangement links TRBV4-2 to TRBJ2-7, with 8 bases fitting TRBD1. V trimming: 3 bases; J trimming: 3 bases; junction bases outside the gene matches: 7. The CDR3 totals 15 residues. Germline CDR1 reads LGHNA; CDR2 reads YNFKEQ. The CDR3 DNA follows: TGTGCCAGCAGCCACGTCGGAACAGGGGGCTACGAGCAGTACTTC. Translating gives CASSHVGTGGYEQYF.

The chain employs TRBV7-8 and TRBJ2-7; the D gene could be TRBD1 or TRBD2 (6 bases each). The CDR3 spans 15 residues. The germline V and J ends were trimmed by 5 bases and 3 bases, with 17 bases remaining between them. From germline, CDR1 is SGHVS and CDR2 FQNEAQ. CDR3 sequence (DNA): TGTGCCAGCAGCGCCTGGGGGGCAGACAGCTACGAGCAGTACTTC. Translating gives CASSAWGADSYEQYF.

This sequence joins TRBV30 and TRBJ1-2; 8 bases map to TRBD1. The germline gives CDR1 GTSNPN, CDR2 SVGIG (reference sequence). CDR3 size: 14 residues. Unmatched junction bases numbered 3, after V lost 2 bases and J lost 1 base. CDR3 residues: CAWSYDRGNYGYTF. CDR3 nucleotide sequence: TGTGCCTGGAGTTACGACAGGGGTAACTATGGCTACACCTTC. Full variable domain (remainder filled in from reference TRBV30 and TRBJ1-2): SQTIHQWPATLVQPVGSPLSLECTVEGTSNPNLYWYRQAAGRGLQLLFYSVGIGQISSEVPQNLSASRPQDRQFILSSKKLLLSDSGFYLCAWSYDRGNYGYTFGSGTRLTVV.

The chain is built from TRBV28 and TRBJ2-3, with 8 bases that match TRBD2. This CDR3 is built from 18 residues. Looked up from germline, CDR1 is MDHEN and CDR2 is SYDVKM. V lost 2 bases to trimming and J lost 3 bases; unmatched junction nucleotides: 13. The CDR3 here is CASSLALFGREETDTQYF. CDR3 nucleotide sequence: TGTGCCAGCAGTTTAGCCCTCTTTGGGCGGGAGGAGACAGATACGCAGTATTTT.

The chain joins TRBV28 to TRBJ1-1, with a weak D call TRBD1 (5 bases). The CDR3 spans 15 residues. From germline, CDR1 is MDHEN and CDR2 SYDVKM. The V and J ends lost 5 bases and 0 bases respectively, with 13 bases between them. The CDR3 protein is CASSVAGTLNTEAFF. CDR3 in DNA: TGTGCCAGCAGTGTGGCCGGGACCCTGAACACTGAAGCTTTCTTT.